This T cell receptor (beta chain) was captured in a study of blood T cell repertoires in COVID-19 (TCRdb year 2020). In the study overall: Samples covering the acute and convalescent phases of COVID-19 were provided by collaborators in the United States, Italy and Spain. The material from the prospective study consisted of cDNA or gDNA derived from T cells, B-cell-depleted T cells, or PBMCs. Subjects who had been exposed to COVID-19, were actively infected with it, or had recovered from it provided the deeply sampled blood TCRbeta repertoires that made up the dataset. The repertoires were released in a freely available public database meant as a resource for research on the immune response to SARS-CoV-2. Samples were obtained from the ongoing ImmuneRACE study (first 160 participants) and from 1,254 subjects provided by 6 global collaborators. A de-identified subject ID, COVID-19 status, age in years and sex were almost always included in the sample metadata. HLA class I and class II types, where available, came from metadata supplied by the sample provider rather than from assay-based typing. General findings and caveats noted by the study authors: Clinical and demographic metadata were provided uncurated, with the amount varying by source and participant.

TCRbeta CDR3 regions were amplified from genomic DNA by means of the immunoSEQ Assay, a bias-controlled multiplex PCR. For the original study's pipeline: Within the assay, amplification of reference gene primers was used to estimate how many nucleated cells each sample contained. Sequence reads were collapsed and filtered to measure the absolute abundance of every unique TCRbeta CDR3 rearrangement. For each sample, productive Simpson clonality was calculated as the square root of Simpson's diversity index over productive rearrangements. TCRdb re-hosts the immuneACCESS table, in-frame sequences only. Its copies lack some clones; in the studies checked, an unresolved V gene accounts for under half of them, and the cause for the rest is not known. V and J calls and clone size follow that table, whereas D and trimming were derived from the DNA. Present in this sample are 150,000 to 200,000 clones, about 82% of which were seen just once. The ten largest account for approximately 7% of the sample.

The collaborating institutions used their own protocols to collect whole blood in K2EDTA tubes. For TCRbeta analysis, collaborators shipped samples in one of three forms: frozen whole blood, isolated PBMCs, or DNA extracted from either of those sample types. Trimming accounts for 3 bases at V and 2 bases at J, while the number of junction bases matched to no gene is 3. From cysteine to phenylalanine, the CDR3 is 15 amino acids long. Only the CDR3 DNA stays, 45 bases, in frame from base 1. The germline V gene yields SGHNT for CDR1 and YENEEA for CDR2. This clone was recorded once. Its target antigen remains unknown. It has no much larger one-base neighbor in the sample; base qualities were not kept.

The sequence derives from a man aged 50-60 years with active or convalescent COVID-19. The sample taken for sequencing was peripheral blood. Rearrangement joined TRBV11-3 to TRBJ2-1; TRBD2 aligns with 8 central bases. In nucleotide form, the sequence is TGTGCCAGCAGCTTGGCGGGAGGTGCCTACAATGAGCAGTTCTTC. Its protein reads: CASSLAGGAYNEQFF.